The present T cell receptor beta chain was sequenced within a study of T cell responses to AZD1222 COVID-19 vaccine. Study-wide background: Analyses pooled second doses at about 4 or about 12 weeks. Study outcomes and limitations: Vaccine-related CD4 TCRs covered spike, predominating at 160-218 and 743-854. Variant regions that are unmutated are reportedly the target of nearly half of spike-specific TCRs. White British ancestry dominated among donors, who included more females, and clonal diversity was possibly underestimated.

Sequencing was performed with immunoSEQ multiplex PCR; in TCRdb, only in-frame clones are kept and a portion is missing. The profile shows 130,000 or so clones, approximately 85% of them singletons. Concerning this clone itself: What it binds is not known.

Germline V CDR1 and CDR2: KGHSH, LQKENI. V was pared by 3 bases and J by 6 bases, with 15 bases between. This CDR3 region has 15 residues. The material was peripheral blood, obtained on day 0 of AZD1222 vaccination. The chain is built from TRBV18 and TRBJ2-1, with TRBD1 as a possible D gene (6 bases). This clonotype was sampled from an adult in good health. In nucleotides, the CDR3 is TGTGCCAGCTCACCCCCAACTACAGGGACCAATGAGCAGTTCTTC. Translated: CASSPPTTGTNEQFF.